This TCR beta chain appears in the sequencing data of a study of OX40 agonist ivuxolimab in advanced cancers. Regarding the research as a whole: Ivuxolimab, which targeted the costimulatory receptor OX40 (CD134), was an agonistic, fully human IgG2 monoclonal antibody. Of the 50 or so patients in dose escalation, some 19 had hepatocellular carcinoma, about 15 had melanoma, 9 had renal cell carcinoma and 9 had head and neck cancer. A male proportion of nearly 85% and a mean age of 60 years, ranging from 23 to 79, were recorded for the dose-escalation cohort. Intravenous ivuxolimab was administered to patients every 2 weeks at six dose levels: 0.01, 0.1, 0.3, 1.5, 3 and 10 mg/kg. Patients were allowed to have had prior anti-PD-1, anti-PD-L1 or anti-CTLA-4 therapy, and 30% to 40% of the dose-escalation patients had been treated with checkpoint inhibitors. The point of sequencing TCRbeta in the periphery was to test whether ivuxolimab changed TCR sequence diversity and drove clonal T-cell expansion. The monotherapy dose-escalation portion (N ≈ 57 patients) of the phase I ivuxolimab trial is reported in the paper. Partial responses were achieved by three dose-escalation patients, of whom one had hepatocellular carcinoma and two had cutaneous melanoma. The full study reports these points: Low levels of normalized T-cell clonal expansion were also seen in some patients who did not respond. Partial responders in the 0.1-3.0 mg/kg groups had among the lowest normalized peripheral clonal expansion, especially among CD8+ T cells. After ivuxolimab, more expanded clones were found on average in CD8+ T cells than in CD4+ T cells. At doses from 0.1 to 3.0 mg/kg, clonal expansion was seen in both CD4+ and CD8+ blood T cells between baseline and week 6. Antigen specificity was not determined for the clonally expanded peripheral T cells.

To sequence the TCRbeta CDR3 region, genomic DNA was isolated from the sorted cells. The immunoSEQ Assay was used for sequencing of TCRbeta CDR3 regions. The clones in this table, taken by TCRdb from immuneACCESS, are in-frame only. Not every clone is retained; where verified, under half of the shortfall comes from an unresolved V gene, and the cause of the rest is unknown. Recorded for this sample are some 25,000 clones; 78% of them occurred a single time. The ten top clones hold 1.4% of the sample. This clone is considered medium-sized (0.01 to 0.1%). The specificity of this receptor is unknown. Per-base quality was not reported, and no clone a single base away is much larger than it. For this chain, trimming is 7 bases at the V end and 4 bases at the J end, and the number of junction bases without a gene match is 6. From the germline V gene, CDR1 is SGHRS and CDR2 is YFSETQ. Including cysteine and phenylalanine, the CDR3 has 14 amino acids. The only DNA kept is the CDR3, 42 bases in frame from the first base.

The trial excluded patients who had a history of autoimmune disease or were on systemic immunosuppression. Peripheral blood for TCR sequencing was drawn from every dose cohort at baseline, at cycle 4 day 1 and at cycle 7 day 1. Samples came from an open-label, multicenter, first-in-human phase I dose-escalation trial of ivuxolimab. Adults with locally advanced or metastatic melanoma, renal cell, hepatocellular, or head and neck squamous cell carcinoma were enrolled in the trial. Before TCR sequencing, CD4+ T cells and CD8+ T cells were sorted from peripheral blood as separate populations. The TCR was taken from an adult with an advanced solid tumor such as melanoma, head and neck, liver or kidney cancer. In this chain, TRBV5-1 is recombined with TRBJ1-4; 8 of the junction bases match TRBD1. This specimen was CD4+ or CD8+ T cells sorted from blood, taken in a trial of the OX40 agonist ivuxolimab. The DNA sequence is TGCGCCAGCTCAGGGGGCGCCGGTAATGAAAAACTGTTTTTT. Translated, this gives CASSGGAGNEKLFF.